This TCR beta chain was sequenced during a study of T cell repertoires in cytomegalovirus infection. Note on this clonotype: The antigen remains unidentified.

The germline V gene encodes CDR1 ENHRY and CDR2 SYGVKD. The CDR3 extends over 18 amino acids. V gave up 6 bases and J gave up 2 bases; unmatched junction bases: 14. TCRdb independently ran MiXCR on the reads; one entry per CDR3 protein. Found here are roughly 68,000 distinct CDR3 sequences, 20% to 25% of them singletons; the top ten hold under 85%. This chain uses TRBV10-3 with TRBJ2-7, with 12 bases fitting TRBD2. This TCR derives from a human donor in good health (CMV status not recorded). Some clones in this sample may be carry-over from other donors' samples. The source material was PBMCs, sequenced either directly or after in vitro stimulation (not recorded which). DNA for the CDR3: TGTGCCATCAGCGCTAGCGGGAGGGCCCAAAGTCCTCCCTACGAGCAGTACTTC. Encoded protein: CAISASGRAQSPPYEQYF.